The TCR beta chain under discussion was sequenced for a study of blood T cells in healthy people across ages. CDR1 is SGHKS and CDR2 is YYEKEE in the germline V gene (reference sequence). The CDR3 has 15 residues. V was clipped by 2 bases and J by 8 bases, with 17 bases between them. Together with a sample-barcoded 5' primer, a J-beta primer mix was included in a second PCR lasting roughly 6 to 12 cycles. TCRdb recomputed calls from the 5' RACE reads with MiXCR, one row per CDR3 protein. The sample lists 1.5 million to 2 million distinct CDR3 sequences, 40% to 55% seen once, with 2.1% in the top ten.

The V gene is TRBV5-5, the J gene TRBJ2-1; D unresolved. The receptor was derived from a middle-aged woman in good health. Sequencing was carried out using blood. CDR3 bases: TGTGCCAGCAGCTTCGGCCCATCGCGCTCGGATGAGCAGTTCTTC. It codes for CASSFGPSRSDEQFF.